This T cell receptor (beta chain) was sequenced in a study of blood T cell repertoires in COVID-19. The wider study: There were acute and convalescent COVID-19 samples, and they came from the United States, Italy and Spain.

Adults between roughly 18 and 95 years of age took part from about two dozen US areas. A PCR-confirmed or clinician-diagnosed COVID-19 case had contacted exposed participants within 2 weeks of entry. CDR3 length equals 14 residues. Germline CDR1 reads SGDLS; CDR2 reads YYNGEE. With 1 base clipped from V and 6 bases from J, the junction kept 2 bases outside the gene matches. How the authors handled the data: How many nucleated cells were present was estimated from reference gene primer amplification. The assay was immunoSEQ multiplex PCR, and TCRdb's table has in-frame clones only and misses some. That table supplies the V and J calls and clone size; D and trimming were determined from the DNA. The data hold about 160,000 clones, with roughly nine tenths observed a single time.

The receptor was isolated from a woman aged 40 to 55 who had been exposed to COVID-19. The chain recombines TRBV9 with TRBJ2-2, with 8 bases matching TRBD2. Sequencing input: PBMCs or T cells enriched from blood (not recorded which). For the CDR3, the DNA is TGTGCCAGCAGCGTAAGGACTAGCTCCGGGGAGCTGTTTTTT. This sequence encodes CASSVRTSSGELFF.